This TCR beta chain was sequenced for a study of cytomegalovirus exposure and HLA in healthy donors. The study, taken as a whole, reports: The presence/absence work took it that sequencing depth was about the same across donors.

Points on this clone: What it recognizes is unknown.

Amplification used 60 Vbeta primers and 13 Jbeta primers. Produced via immunoSEQ multiplex PCR; TCRdb's table is partial and in-frame only. The sample carries 130,000 to 150,000 clones, 75% to 80% recorded once. Germline values: CDR1 SGHRS, CDR2 YFSETQ. The V and J ends lost 1 base and 9 bases respectively, with 12 bases between them. The CDR3 consists of 13 residues. The material sequenced was PBMCs. The source of this sequence is a woman in her 50s in good health and CMV-seronegative. The chain combines TRBV5-1 with TRBJ2-3; perhaps TRBD1 as D (5 bases). This CDR3 is CASSLNTQGTQYF. The CDR3 coding sequence is TGCGCCAGCAGCTTGAATACCCAGGGAACGCAGTATTTT.